This T cell receptor beta chain came from a study of blood T cell repertoires in COVID-19. For the study at large: Acute-phase and convalescent COVID-19 samples originated in the United States, Italy and Spain. T cells, B-cell-depleted T cells, or PBMCs supplied cDNA or gDNA.

Profiling relied on immunoSEQ multiplex PCR, and the TCRdb table lists in-frame clones only, not all of them. Of 330,000 or so clones listed, roughly 90% are singletons. CDR3 length: 16 residues. Germline V gene lookup returns CDR1 KGHSH and CDR2 LQKENI. The junction had 3 bases not matched to a gene; V was cut back by 4 bases and J by 0 bases. Seattle-derived patients entered the study during active infection and were followed longitudinally. Sample: peripheral blood. This receptor was obtained from a man under 40 with COVID-19, enrolled during active disease. This chain uses TRBV18 with TRBJ2-3; TRBD2 matches at 11 bases. Here the CDR3 DNA reads TGTGCCAGCTCACTCGGGACTAGCGGAAGCACAGATACGCAGTATTTT. It specifies CASSLGTSGSTDTQYF.